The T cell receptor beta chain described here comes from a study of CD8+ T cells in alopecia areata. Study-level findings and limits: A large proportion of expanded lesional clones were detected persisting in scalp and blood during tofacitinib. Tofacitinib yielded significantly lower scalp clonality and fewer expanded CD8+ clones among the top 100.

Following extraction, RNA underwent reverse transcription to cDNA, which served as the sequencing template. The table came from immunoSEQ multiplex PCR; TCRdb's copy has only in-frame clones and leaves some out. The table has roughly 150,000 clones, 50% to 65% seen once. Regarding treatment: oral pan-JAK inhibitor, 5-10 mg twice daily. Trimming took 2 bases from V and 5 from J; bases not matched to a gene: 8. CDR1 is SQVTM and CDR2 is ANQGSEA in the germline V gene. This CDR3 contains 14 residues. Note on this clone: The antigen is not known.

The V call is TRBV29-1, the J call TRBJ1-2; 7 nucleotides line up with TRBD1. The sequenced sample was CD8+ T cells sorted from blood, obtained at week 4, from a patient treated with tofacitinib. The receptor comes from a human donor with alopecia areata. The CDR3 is CSVEKADRTYGYTF. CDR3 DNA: TGCAGCGTTGAAAAAGCGGACAGGACGTATGGCTACACCTTC.